A selection of T cell receptor beta chains follows, all from one sample in a study of blood T cell repertoires in COVID-19. Profiled with immunoSEQ multiplex PCR; TCRdb holds only in-frame clones, not every one. The table includes some 150,000 clones, roughly 86% detected once. The source material was peripheral blood. These receptors came from a human donor in a cohort sampled during active COVID-19. Each CDR3 is given with its conserved first and last residue. Each record gives: CDR3 DNA, CDR3 protein, clone size, D gene, V gene, J gene. The D gene is left open where the match is weak. Size tells how often a clone was seen (once, few, many) or the class of an expanded clone, and some rows leave it out.

CDR3nt: TGTGCCAGCAGTTTATCAAACGAAGGGACAGGGGATGGCTACACCTTC
CDR3aa: CASSLSNEGTGDGYTF
abundance: once
d_gene: TRBD1
v_gene: TRBV28
j_gene: TRBJ1-2

CDR3nt: TGTGCCAGCAGCTTAGGAGGAGGGAGCGGGAATGAGCAGTTCTTC
CDR3aa: CASSLGGGSGNEQFF
abundance: .
d_gene: .
v_gene: TRBV7-3
j_gene: TRBJ2-1

CDR3nt: TGTGCCAGCAGCAAAAACCCCGGACAGGGGGACTATGGCTACACCTTC
CDR3aa: CASSKNPGQGDYGYTF
abundance: .
d_gene: .
v_gene: TRBV21-1
j_gene: TRBJ1-2

CDR3nt: TGTGCCAGCAGTTTATGGGGGACAGGGACCTACTATAGCAATCAGCCCCAGCATTTT
CDR3aa: CASSLWGTGTYYSNQPQHF
abundance: .
d_gene: TRBD1
v_gene: TRBV28
j_gene: TRBJ1-5

CDR3nt: TGTGCCAGCAGCGCCGGGACAGATCAGTACGAGCAGTACTTC
CDR3aa: CASSAGTDQYEQYF
abundance: .
d_gene: TRBD1
v_gene: TRBV6-5
j_gene: TRBJ2-7

CDR3nt: TGCAGCGTCCAGGACAGGGGGGGTCAGCCCCAGCATTTT
CDR3aa: CSVQDRGGQPQHF
abundance: once
d_gene: TRBD1
v_gene: TRBV29-1
j_gene: TRBJ1-5

CDR3nt: TGTGCCAGTAGTCCCGGGACAGTGTCAGCTTTCTTT
CDR3aa: CASSPGTVSAFF
abundance: .
d_gene: TRBD1
v_gene: TRBV19
j_gene: TRBJ1-1

CDR3nt: TGTGCCAGCAGCGTAGGCGGCCCCTACGAGCAGTACTTC
CDR3aa: CASSVGGPYEQYF
abundance: .
d_gene: .
v_gene: TRBV9
j_gene: TRBJ2-7

CDR3nt: TGCGCCAGCAGTCCCTCGGGATGGCCTGAGACCCAGTACTTC
CDR3aa: CASSPSGWPETQYF
abundance: .
d_gene: .
v_gene: TRBV10-1
j_gene: TRBJ2-5

CDR3nt: TGCAGTGCTAGTTCGGGACAGGGCCTTTCCTACGAGCAGTACTTC
CDR3aa: CSASSGQGLSYEQYF
abundance: .
d_gene: TRBD1
v_gene: TRBV20-1
j_gene: TRBJ2-7

CDR3nt: TGTGCCAGTAGTTCCGGACAGGGGGCCTACGAGCAGTACTTC
CDR3aa: CASSSGQGAYEQYF
abundance: .
d_gene: TRBD1
v_gene: TRBV19
j_gene: TRBJ2-7

CDR3nt: TGTGCCAGCAGCCAAGCAGGACAGGGGGCAAGAAACACCATATATTTT
CDR3aa: CASSQAGQGARNTIYF
abundance: .
d_gene: TRBD1
v_gene: TRBV3-1/TRBV3-2
j_gene: TRBJ1-3

CDR3nt: TGTGCCAGCAGCTTAGGTATTGGGGACAGAGGTGACACTGAAGCTTTCTTT
CDR3aa: CASSLGIGDRGDTEAFF
abundance: .
d_gene: TRBD1
v_gene: TRBV7-9
j_gene: TRBJ1-1

CDR3nt: TGCACCAGCAGCCAAGAGGCAGGAGAGCAGTTCTTC
CDR3aa: CTSSQEAGEQFF
abundance: .
d_gene: .
v_gene: TRBV1
j_gene: TRBJ2-1

CDR3nt: TGCAGCGTTGTTAGGGGGTTTGCAGATACGCAGTATTTT
CDR3aa: CSVVRGFADTQYF
abundance: .
d_gene: .
v_gene: TRBV29-1
j_gene: TRBJ2-3

CDR3nt: TGTGCCAGCTGGCGACTAGCGCTAAGCAGGGCAGATACGCAGTATTTT
CDR3aa: CASWRLALSRADTQYF
abundance: .
d_gene: TRBD2
v_gene: TRBV5-8
j_gene: TRBJ2-3

CDR3nt: TGTGCCAGTAGTATAGGGACTAGCGGATTTAATGAAGGGCAGTTCTTC
CDR3aa: CASSIGTSGFNEGQFF
abundance: .
d_gene: TRBD2
v_gene: TRBV19
j_gene: TRBJ2-1

CDR3nt: TGTGCCAGCAGTTTCCAGGGTGGGAACACTGAAGCTTTCTTT
CDR3aa: CASSFQGGNTEAFF
abundance: few
d_gene: .
v_gene: TRBV6-6
j_gene: TRBJ1-1

CDR3nt: TGCGCCAGCAGCTTTGGGACAGGGGGCGCAACCTACGAGCAGTACTTC
CDR3aa: CASSFGTGGATYEQYF
abundance: .
d_gene: TRBD1
v_gene: TRBV5-1
j_gene: TRBJ2-7

CDR3nt: TGTGCCAGTAGTATGGGCTTGGGCAATCAGCCCCAGCATTTT
CDR3aa: CASSMGLGNQPQHF
abundance: .
d_gene: .
v_gene: TRBV19
j_gene: TRBJ1-5

CDR3nt: TGCGCCAGCAGCTTTCAGGGAAACGAGCAGTACTTC
CDR3aa: CASSFQGNEQYF
abundance: .
d_gene: .
v_gene: TRBV5-1
j_gene: TRBJ2-7

CDR3nt: TGCGCCAGCACCAACCCGACGGGTGGGGCCAACGTCCTGACTTTC
CDR3aa: CASTNPTGGANVLTF
abundance: once
d_gene: .
v_gene: TRBV5-1
j_gene: TRBJ2-6

CDR3nt: TGTGCCACGTCCGGGACAGGGGGCGCGCAATGGACTGAAAAACTGTTTTTT
CDR3aa: CATSGTGGAQWTEKLFF
abundance: .
d_gene: TRBD1
v_gene: TRBV2
j_gene: TRBJ1-4

CDR3nt: TGTGCCAGCAGCCAAGTAGCTGTTCACTCCCCTCACGAGCAGTACTTC
CDR3aa: CASSQVAVHSPHEQYF
abundance: .
d_gene: .
v_gene: TRBV4-2
j_gene: TRBJ2-7

CDR3nt: TGTGCCAGCAGCTTGTGGCGGGGGGAATACAATGAGCAGTTCTTC
CDR3aa: CASSLWRGEYNEQFF
abundance: .
d_gene: TRBD2
v_gene: TRBV7-9
j_gene: TRBJ2-1

CDR3nt: TGTGCCAGCAGCCCCAGGGTTAGTGGGGCCAACGTCCTGACTTTC
CDR3aa: CASSPRVSGANVLTF
abundance: .
d_gene: .
v_gene: TRBV3-1/TRBV3-2
j_gene: TRBJ2-6

CDR3nt: TGTGCCAGCACCAAAGACAGGGGGCTGGAAGCTTTCTTT
CDR3aa: CASTKDRGLEAFF
abundance: .
d_gene: TRBD1
v_gene: TRBV2
j_gene: TRBJ1-1

CDR3nt: TGTGCCAGCAGCTTAGTGACTAGCGGGACTGAGACCCAGTACTTC
CDR3aa: CASSLVTSGTETQYF
abundance: .
d_gene: TRBD2
v_gene: TRBV11-2
j_gene: TRBJ2-5

CDR3nt: TGTGCCAGCAGTGAGCCCGCGTTAGCTAACTATGGCTACACCTTC
CDR3aa: CASSEPALANYGYTF
abundance: .
d_gene: .
v_gene: TRBV6-1
j_gene: TRBJ1-2

CDR3nt: TGTGCCAGCAGCCCCCGGGGTAGCGGCTACAATGAGCAGTTCTTC
CDR3aa: CASSPRGSGYNEQFF
abundance: .
d_gene: .
v_gene: TRBV7-9
j_gene: TRBJ2-1

CDR3nt: TGTGCCAGCAGCCCAGGGACTAGCGGGAGATTCACCTCCTACGAGCAGTACTTC
CDR3aa: CASSPGTSGRFTSYEQYF
abundance: .
d_gene: TRBD2
v_gene: TRBV4-2
j_gene: TRBJ2-7

CDR3nt: TGTGCCAGCAGTTTAGGACTAGCGGGCGCGAACACCGGGGAGCTGTTTTTT
CDR3aa: CASSLGLAGANTGELFF
abundance: .
d_gene: TRBD2
v_gene: TRBV27
j_gene: TRBJ2-2

CDR3nt: TGTGCCAGCAGTTTACTTTTGGGACAGGGACAATTCACCCTCCACTTT
CDR3aa: CASSLLLGQGQFTLHF
abundance: .
d_gene: TRBD1
v_gene: TRBV27
j_gene: TRBJ1-6

CDR3nt: TGTGCCAGCAGCTCCCCGGGACAGGGTTCACCCCTCCACTTT
CDR3aa: CASSSPGQGSPLHF
abundance: .
d_gene: TRBD1
v_gene: TRBV6-6
j_gene: TRBJ1-6

CDR3nt: TGTGCCAGTAGTTCCCAATTCGACAGAAATGGCTACACCTTC
CDR3aa: CASSSQFDRNGYTF
abundance: .
d_gene: .
v_gene: TRBV19
j_gene: TRBJ1-2

CDR3nt: TGTGCCAGTAGTCCTCTCCGGGACAGAGGTTACGTAGCTTTCTTT
CDR3aa: CASSPLRDRGYVAFF
abundance: .
d_gene: TRBD1
v_gene: TRBV19
j_gene: TRBJ1-1

CDR3nt: TGTGCCAGTAGTATGGGGCTAGCGGCCCGAACGGATGAGCAGTTCTTC
CDR3aa: CASSMGLAARTDEQFF
abundance: .
d_gene: TRBD2
v_gene: TRBV19
j_gene: TRBJ2-1

CDR3nt: TGTGCCAGCAGCCAAGAAGGACTGACCTCTGGAAACACCATATATTTT
CDR3aa: CASSQEGLTSGNTIYF
abundance: few
d_gene: .
v_gene: TRBV3-1/TRBV3-2
j_gene: TRBJ1-3

CDR3nt: TGTGCCACCAGTGAAGGACTTTTCACAGATACGCAGTATTTT
CDR3aa: CATSEGLFTDTQYF
abundance: .
d_gene: .
v_gene: TRBV24-1
j_gene: TRBJ2-3

CDR3nt: TGCGCCAGCAGCTGGGGACAGGGTGGGACTGAAGCTTTCTTT
CDR3aa: CASSWGQGGTEAFF
abundance: .
d_gene: TRBD1
v_gene: TRBV5-1
j_gene: TRBJ1-1

CDR3nt: TGTGCCAGCAGCTTAATAGCGGGGGGGCACAATGAGCAGTTCTTC
CDR3aa: CASSLIAGGHNEQFF
abundance: once
d_gene: TRBD2
v_gene: TRBV7-8
j_gene: TRBJ2-1

CDR3nt: TGTGCCAGCAGTTATGGGACAGGGGTTTTTGGAAACACCATATATTTT
CDR3aa: CASSYGTGVFGNTIYF
abundance: .
d_gene: TRBD1
v_gene: TRBV6-6
j_gene: TRBJ1-3

CDR3nt: TGTGCCAGCTCACCGATAGCAGTCCTCACAGATACGCAGTATTTT
CDR3aa: CASSPIAVLTDTQYF
abundance: .
d_gene: .
v_gene: TRBV18
j_gene: TRBJ2-3

CDR3nt: TGTGCCAGTAGTATAACCGGGAACAATCAGCCCCAGCATTTT
CDR3aa: CASSITGNNQPQHF
abundance: few
d_gene: .
v_gene: TRBV19
j_gene: TRBJ1-5

CDR3nt: TGTGCCAGCAGCTCCCCGAGAGGGTCTGGGGCCAACGTCCTGACTTTC
CDR3aa: CASSSPRGSGANVLTF
abundance: .
d_gene: .
v_gene: TRBV7-9
j_gene: TRBJ2-6

CDR3nt: TGTGCCAGCACCTACGGGACAGGGCACCAAGAGACCCAGTACTTC
CDR3aa: CASTYGTGHQETQYF
abundance: .
d_gene: TRBD1
v_gene: TRBV6-6
j_gene: TRBJ2-5

CDR3nt: TGTGCCAGTAACCCCGGGACTGTGAACACCGGGGAGCTGTTTTTT
CDR3aa: CASNPGTVNTGELFF
abundance: .
d_gene: .
v_gene: TRBV19
j_gene: TRBJ2-2

CDR3nt: TGTGCCAGCAGCTTAGGGACCCGAAGAGGGAATACGCAGTATTTT
CDR3aa: CASSLGTRRGNTQYF
abundance: .
d_gene: .
v_gene: TRBV11-1
j_gene: TRBJ2-3

CDR3nt: TGTGCCATCGAACTCGCCGGGACAGGGGGCGCCTCTGGGGCCAACGTCCTGACTTTC
CDR3aa: CAIELAGTGGASGANVLTF
abundance: .
d_gene: TRBD1
v_gene: TRBV6-4
j_gene: TRBJ2-6

CDR3nt: TGTGCCAGCATGCGTATCGGGAGGGCCATAGATACGCAGTATTTT
CDR3aa: CASMRIGRAIDTQYF
abundance: .
d_gene: TRBD2
v_gene: TRBV5-6
j_gene: TRBJ2-3

CDR3nt: TGTGCCAGCAGCTTCCACAGGGTCCACTCTGGGGCCAACGTCCTGACTTTC
CDR3aa: CASSFHRVHSGANVLTF
abundance: .
d_gene: .
v_gene: TRBV7-7
j_gene: TRBJ2-6

CDR3nt: TGTGCCAGCAGTGAGCTTGGGGGAGGGACGGCTGAAGCTTTCTTT
CDR3aa: CASSELGGGTAEAFF
abundance: .
d_gene: .
v_gene: TRBV2
j_gene: TRBJ1-1

CDR3nt: TGTGCCACCAGTGATGATAGGTTTGGGGTAGCGGGGCTCTACAATGAGCAGTTCTTC
CDR3aa: CATSDDRFGVAGLYNEQFF
abundance: .
d_gene: TRBD2
v_gene: TRBV24-1
j_gene: TRBJ2-1

CDR3nt: TGTGCCAGTAGTATATTGAGAGGGTACACTGAAGCTTTCTTT
CDR3aa: CASSILRGYTEAFF
abundance: .
d_gene: .
v_gene: TRBV19
j_gene: TRBJ1-1

CDR3nt: TGCGCCAGCAGCTTGGGACAGGGGGCGTTTAGCACTGAAGCTTTCTTT
CDR3aa: CASSLGQGAFSTEAFF
abundance: many
d_gene: TRBD1
v_gene: TRBV5-1
j_gene: TRBJ1-1

CDR3nt: TGTGCCAGCTCACCACCCGGGACAGCCAGTACAGATACGCAGTATTTT
CDR3aa: CASSPPGTASTDTQYF
abundance: .
d_gene: TRBD1
v_gene: TRBV18
j_gene: TRBJ2-3

CDR3nt: TGCGCCAGCAGCGTGGGACTAGCGATCACAGATACGCAGTATTTT
CDR3aa: CASSVGLAITDTQYF
abundance: .
d_gene: TRBD2
v_gene: TRBV5-1
j_gene: TRBJ2-3

CDR3nt: TGCGCCAGCAGCCCCCCGGTAAGGGGTGAAGAGACCCAGTACTTC
CDR3aa: CASSPPVRGEETQYF
abundance: .
d_gene: .
v_gene: TRBV5-1
j_gene: TRBJ2-5

CDR3nt: TGTGCCAGCAGTCGACTAGCGGGAGACGATGAGCAGTTCTTC
CDR3aa: CASSRLAGDDEQFF
abundance: many
d_gene: TRBD2
v_gene: TRBV2
j_gene: TRBJ2-1